This TCR beta chain derives from a study of long-term antiretroviral therapy in people with HIV. Study-level points and caveats: Diversity increased after ART yet remained lower than in transplant donor controls. Across all time points, the repertoire was dominated by clones that expanded before ART.

Germline CDR1 is GTSNPN and CDR2 is SVGIG (reference sequence). The V end was cut by 5 bases, the J end by 6 bases, with 18 bases between. The CDR3 is made up of 14 amino acids. A word on this clone: What it binds is unknown.

Survey-level resolution applied to immunoSEQ assay v3.0. Each sample had sequencing targeting 40,000-50,000 T-cell genomes. Sequencing used immunoSEQ multiplex PCR; TCRdb keeps in-frame clones, though not all of them. The data hold under 50,000 clones, with approximately 85% observed a single time. Material: unsorted PBMCs, obtained 3.1 years after starting antiretroviral therapy. The clonotype was recovered from a woman aged 50 to 60 with HIV. The rearrangement joins TRBV30 to TRBJ2-3, with D hard to call. The CDR3 nucleotides are TGTGCCTGGTCCCGGGTCTCTCCTTCGGATACGCAGTATTTT. Its protein is CAWSRVSPSDTQYF.